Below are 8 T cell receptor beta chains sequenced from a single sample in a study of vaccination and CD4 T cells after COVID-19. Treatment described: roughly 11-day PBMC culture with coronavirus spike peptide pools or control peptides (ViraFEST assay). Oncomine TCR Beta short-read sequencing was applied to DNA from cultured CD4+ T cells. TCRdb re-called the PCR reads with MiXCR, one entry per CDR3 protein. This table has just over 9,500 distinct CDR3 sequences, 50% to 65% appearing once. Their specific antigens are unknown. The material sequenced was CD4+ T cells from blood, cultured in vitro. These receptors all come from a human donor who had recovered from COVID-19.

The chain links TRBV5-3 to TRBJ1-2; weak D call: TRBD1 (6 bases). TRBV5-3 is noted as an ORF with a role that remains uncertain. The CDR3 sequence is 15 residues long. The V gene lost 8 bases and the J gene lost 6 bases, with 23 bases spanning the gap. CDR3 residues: CASSTVGGPAHGYTF. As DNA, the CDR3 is TGTGCCAGCAGCACCGTTGGGGGGCCGGCTCATGGCTACACCTTC.

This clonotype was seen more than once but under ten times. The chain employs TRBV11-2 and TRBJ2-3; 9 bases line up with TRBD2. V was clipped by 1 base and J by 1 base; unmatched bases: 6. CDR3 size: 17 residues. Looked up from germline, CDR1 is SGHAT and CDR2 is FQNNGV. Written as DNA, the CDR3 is TGTGCCAGCAGCTTAGTCCTGGCGGGGGGGGGCACAGATACGCAGTATTTT. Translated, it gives CASSLVLAGGGTDTQYF.

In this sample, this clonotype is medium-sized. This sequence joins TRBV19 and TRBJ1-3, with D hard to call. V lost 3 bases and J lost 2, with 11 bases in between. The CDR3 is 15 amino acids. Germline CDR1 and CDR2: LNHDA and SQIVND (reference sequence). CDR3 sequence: CASSIEGSAGNTIYF. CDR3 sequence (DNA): TGTGCCAGTAGTATCGAGGGCAGCGCTGGAAACACCATATATTTT.

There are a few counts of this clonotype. The DNA of the CDR3 is TGTGCCAGCACCCCGGGTCCCCTCACCGGGGAGCTGTTTTTT. It codes for CASTPGPLTGELFF. The chain combines TRBV7-8 with TRBJ2-2; D is undetermined. The CDR3 sequence is 14 residues long. Germline V gives CDR1 SGHVS, CDR2 FQNEAQ. Between the trimmed V and J ends, which lost 7 bases and 4 bases, there was a span of 13 bases.

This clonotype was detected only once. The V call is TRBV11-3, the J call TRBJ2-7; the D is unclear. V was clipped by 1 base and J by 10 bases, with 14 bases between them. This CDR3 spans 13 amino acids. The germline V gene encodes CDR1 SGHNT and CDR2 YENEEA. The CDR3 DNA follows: TGTGCCAGCAGCTTAGGCCCAAGGGTAAGACAGTACTTC. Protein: CASSLGPRVRQYF.

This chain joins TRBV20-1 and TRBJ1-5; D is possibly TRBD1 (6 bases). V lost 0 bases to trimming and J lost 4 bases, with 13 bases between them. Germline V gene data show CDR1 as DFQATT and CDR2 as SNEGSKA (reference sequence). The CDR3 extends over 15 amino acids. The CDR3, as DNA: TGCAGTGCTAGAGATCCCGGGGGCCGGAATCAGCCCCAGCATTTT. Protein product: CSARDPGGRNQPQHF.

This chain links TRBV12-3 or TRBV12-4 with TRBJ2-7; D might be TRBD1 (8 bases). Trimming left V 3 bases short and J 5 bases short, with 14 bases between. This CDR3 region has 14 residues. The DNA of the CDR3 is TGTGCCAGCAGTTTGGACAGGGAGGGGGACGAGCAGTACTTC. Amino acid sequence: CASSLDREGDEQYF.

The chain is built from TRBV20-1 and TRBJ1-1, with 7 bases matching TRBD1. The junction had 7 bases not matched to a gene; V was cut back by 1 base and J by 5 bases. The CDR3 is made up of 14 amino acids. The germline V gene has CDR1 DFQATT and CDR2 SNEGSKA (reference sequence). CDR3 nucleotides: TGCAGTGCTAGAGGACTACAGGGGAGGACTGAAGCTTTCTTT. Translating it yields CSARGLQGRTEAFF.